This T cell receptor (beta chain) was identified in a study of yellow fever vaccine responses in identical twins. TCRdb recomputed calls from the RT-PCR reads with MiXCR, one row per CDR3 protein. The table shows 15,000 to 20,000 distinct CDR3 sequences, with roughly 80% occurring only once. Deletions cut 4 bases from V and 0 bases from J, with 1 base between. The CDR3 is 11 residues long. Findings and limits, study-wide: Twins showed a vaccine T cell response that reportedly seemed partly convergent, partly personalized.

This clonotype was counted between two and nine times. Its antigen is still unknown. This clonotype was sampled from a young woman who received the yellow fever vaccine. The sample consisted of T cells from blood (PBMCs), unsorted or a sorted subset (not recorded which), taken before or after yellow fever vaccination (not recorded which). The chain recombines TRBV12-3 or TRBV12-4 with TRBJ2-7; the D is unclear. CDR3 bases: TGTGCCAGCAGTTCCTCCTACGAGCAGTACTTC. Amino acids: CASSSSYEQYF.